Below, 16 T cell receptor beta chains from the same sample are listed, as sequenced in a study of blood T cell repertoires in COVID-19. Using immunoSEQ multiplex PCR, the repertoire was profiled, and TCRdb retains in-frame clones only, with some absent. The repertoire has more than 90,000 clones, roughly nine tenths of them found once; the top ten carry roughly 4.5%. The sequenced sample was peripheral blood. These receptors all stem from a man aged 35-49 years with acute or convalescent COVID-19.

The table lists this clone with a count of one. V usage is TRBV9 and J usage is TRBJ1-1; D is perhaps TRBD1 (5 bases). V was pared by 4 bases and J by 0 bases, with 10 bases between. CDR1 SGDLS and CDR2 YYNGEE come from the germline V gene. CDR3 length: 14 amino acids. In DNA form, the CDR3 reads TGTGCCAGCAGCTCGGGGGGTTTGAACACTGAAGCTTTCTTT. Translating gives CASSSGGLNTEAFF. Full variable domain (missing parts from reference TRBV9 and TRBJ1-1): DSGVTQTPKHLITATGQRVTLRCSPRSGDLSVYWYQQSLDQGLQFLIQYYNGEERAKGNILERFSAQQFPDLHSELNLSSLELGDSALYFCASSSGGLNTEAFFGQGTRLTVV.

The chain recombines TRBV7-9 with TRBJ1-1; D is unresolved. Germline V gene data show CDR1 as SEHNR and CDR2 as FQNEAQ (reference sequence). V lost 7 bases, J lost 1 base, and 10 bases lay in between. CDR3 size: 13 residues. In nucleotides, the CDR3 is TGTGCCAGCACCTCTATCGAGAACACTGAAGCTTTCTTT. Protein product: CASTSIENTEAFF.

The chain recombines TRBV19 with TRBJ1-2, with 9 bases matching TRBD1. In germline, CDR1 is LNHDA, CDR2 SQIVND (reference sequence). Unmatched junction bases numbered 5, after V lost 5 bases and J lost 7 bases. The CDR3 runs 13 residues. This chain's CDR3 is CASSGTGSIGYTF. DNA of the CDR3: TGTGCCAGTAGTGGGACAGGGTCTATTGGCTACACCTTC.

This clone was picked up a small number of times. V usage is TRBV6-6 and J usage is TRBJ1-1; D gene ambiguous. Trimming took off 6 bases at V and 2 bases at J, with 10 bases between the two ends. Germline CDR1 is MNHNY and CDR2 is SVGAGI (reference sequence). The CDR3 runs 13 residues. The CDR3 bases are TGTGCCAGCAGACGATCCCAAAACACTGAAGCTTTCTTT. This encodes CASRRSQNTEAFF.

V usage is TRBV6-5 and J usage is TRBJ2-5, with D possibly being TRBD1 (5 bases). Trimming left V 10 bases short and J 1 base short, with 10 bases between. This CDR3 is 12 amino acids long. From germline, CDR1 is MNHEY and CDR2 SVGAGI. CDR3 loop: CAIQGPQETQYF. The CDR3 DNA follows: TGTGCCATTCAGGGCCCCCAAGAGACCCAGTACTTC.

The chain uses TRBV11-2 and TRBJ2-1; 9 bases agree with TRBD2. The CDR3 runs to 16 residues. CDR1 is SGHAT, CDR2 FQNNGV, per germline. After removal of 4 bases from V and 3 bases from J, the junction contained 7 bases not matched to a gene. The CDR3 DNA follows: TGTGCCAGCAGCTATAGAGCTAGCGGGAACTACAATGAGCAGTTCTTC. This encodes CASSYRASGNYNEQFF. Using reference TRBV11-2 and TRBJ2-1 for the parts outside the CDR3, the full variable domain is EAGVAQSPRYKIIEKRQSVAFWCNPISGHATLYWYQQILGQGPKLLIQFQNNGVVDDSQLPKDRFSAERLKGVDSTLKIQPAKLEDSAVYLCASSYRASGNYNEQFFGPGTRLTVL.

This clone appeared a single time. This chain joins TRBV18 and TRBJ1-5; tentative D call: TRBD1 (6 bases). With 3 bases removed from V and 7 bases from J, the gap between germline ends came to 19 bases. The CDR3 covers 16 residues. In germline, CDR1 is KGHSH, CDR2 LQKENI. CDR3 residues: CASSPGAGDRWQPQHF. For the CDR3, the DNA is TGTGCCAGCTCACCGGGGGCGGGGGATCGGTGGCAGCCCCAGCATTTT. The whole variable domain, filled in from reference TRBV18 and TRBJ1-5, reads NAGVMQNPRHLVRRRGQEARLRCSPMKGHSHVYWYRQLPEEGLKFMVYLQKENIIDESGMPKERFSAEFPKEGPSILRIQQVVRGDSAAYFCASSPGAGDRWQPQHFGDGTRLSIL.

J is TRBJ1-4 and V is TRBV27; 8 positions agree with TRBD1. This CDR3 contains 15 residues. Germline V gene sequence: CDR1 MNHEY, CDR2 SMNVEV (reference sequence). With V trimmed by 5 bases and J by 6 bases, 8 bases remained unmatched. Written as DNA, the CDR3 is TGTGCCAGCAGTATAAACAGGGGGGTTTATGAAAAACTGTTTTTT. Its translation is CASSINRGVYEKLFF.

The V call is TRBV12-3 or TRBV12-4, the J call TRBJ1-1, with a weak D call TRBD1 (5 bases). The CDR3 runs to 13 residues. The V end lost 5 bases, the J end lost 0 bases, and 7 bases lay between the germline ends. The chain's CDR3 is CASSQTVNTEAFF. The DNA for the CDR3 is TGTGCCAGCAGTCAGACAGTGAACACTGAAGCTTTCTTT.

The gene calls are TRBV7-6 and TRBJ1-4; no clear D. Germline V gene lookup returns CDR1 SGHVS and CDR2 FNYEAQ. Between the trimmed V and J ends, which lost 0 bases and 4 bases, there was a span of 9 bases. There are 15 residues in the CDR3. The chain's CDR3 is CASSLAYGINEKLFF. The DNA for the CDR3 is TGTGCCAGCAGCTTAGCGTACGGGATTAATGAAAAACTGTTTTTT.

The CDR3 bases are TGTGCCATCAGTGCCGGGTATGGCTACACCTTC. Amino acids: CAISAGYGYTF. The chain carries TRBV10-3 and TRBJ1-2; D is ambiguous. Germline lookup yields CDR1 ENHRY and CDR2 SYGVKD. The CDR3 is made up of 11 amino acids. V lost 4 bases and J lost 5, with 5 bases in between.

This chain links TRBV27 with TRBJ1-2; no reliable D call. V was cut by 5 bases and J by 8 bases, with 15 bases left in between. The germline V gene encodes CDR1 MNHEY and CDR2 SMNVEV (reference sequence). The CDR3 contains 13 residues. CDR3 sequence: CASSIGPKGGYTF. CDR3 coding DNA: TGTGCCAGCAGTATTGGGCCGAAAGGAGGCTACACCTTC.

The chain has TRBV6-5 and TRBJ1-2; 12 nucleotides line up with TRBD1. Germline V gene lookup returns CDR1 MNHEY and CDR2 SVGAGI. Losses at the gene ends were 4 bases for V and 5 bases for J; bases not matched to a gene: 8. The CDR3 has 16 residues. As DNA, the CDR3 is TGTGCCAGCAGTTCTGGGACAGGGGGCGTTAGGTATGGCTACACCTTC. Encoded protein: CASSSGTGGVRYGYTF.

The chain employs TRBV27 and TRBJ2-7; D perhaps matches TRBD2 (6 bases). This CDR3 comprises 15 residues. Per germline, CDR1 MNHEY and CDR2 SMNVEV (reference sequence). V was pared by 5 bases and J by 4 bases, with 18 bases between. DNA for the CDR3: TGTGCCAGCAGTCCAAGCCGGGCCCGGGGGTACGAGCAGTACTTC. Its translation is CASSPSRARGYEQYF.

The sample holds one count of this clone. The chain is built from TRBV5-1 and TRBJ1-6; D uncertain. The V gene lost 0 bases and the J gene lost 4 bases, with 11 bases spanning the gap. Germline V gene data show CDR1 as SGHRS and CDR2 as YFSETQ. This CDR3 region has 16 residues. This chain's CDR3 is CASSLVGSTYNSPLHF. Here the CDR3 DNA reads TGCGCCAGCAGCTTGGTCGGGAGCACTTATAATTCACCCCTCCACTTT.

This CDR3 is CASRPTGTGLSNGYTF. The CDR3 DNA is TGCGCCAGCAGGCCAACCGGGACAGGGCTATCTAACGGCTACACCTTC. The chain employs TRBV5-1 and TRBJ1-2, with TRBD1 matching 9 bases. J lost 8 bases, V lost 5 bases, and 16 bases had no gene match. From germline, CDR1 is SGHRS and CDR2 YFSETQ. CDR3 length equals 16 residues.